This TCR beta chain stems from a study of shared clonotypes between healthy human individuals. Sequencing was performed with immunoSEQ multiplex PCR; in TCRdb, only in-frame clones are kept and a portion is missing. Of 2,100,000 or so clones in the sample, approximately 95% were seen once. V was cut by 0 bases and J by 8 bases, with 23 bases left in between. The length of the CDR3 is 17 residues. CDR1 SGDLS and CDR2 YYNGEE come from the germline V gene. The chain couples TRBV9 to TRBJ1-2; D remains ambiguous. The sample comprised naive CD4+ T cells sorted from blood. Subset denoted: CD45RA+ positively selected. The TCR originated in a man aged 18-30 years in good health. As DNA, the CDR3 is TGTGCCAGCAGCGTAGGTCTTAACCGGGTTTCCCCTGGGGGCTACACCTTC. This encodes CASSVGLNRVSPGGYTF.